Below, 32 T cell receptor beta chains from the same sample are listed, as sequenced in a study of blood T cells in healthy people across ages (dated by TCRdb to 2015 to 2017). Libraries were built with 5' RACE. Sequencing relied on an Illumina HiSeq 2500. The second PCR ran for roughly 7 to 11 cycles and used a J-beta primer mix along with a sample-barcoded 5' primer. Starting from the raw public reads, TCRdb applied fastp trimming at Q25, assembled clones with MiXCR and retained in-frame beta chains. Rows with a matching CDR3 protein are joined into one entry that keeps the most common DNA and genes. The table for this sample lists 750,000 to 1,000,000 distinct CDR3 sequences; about 29% of them were counted only once. Together, the top ten hold about 9.4% of the sample. The sample was also reused in another study, on T cells of mothers and their children.

Sequences were obtained from blood. The source is a woman aged 40-49 years in good health.

With regard to this clonotype: One end of the junction does not line up with germline, which may come from a read error. The chain uses TRBV10-3 and TRBJ1-5; TRBD1 aligns across 7 bases. CDR3 length: 16 residues. CDR1 ENHRY and CDR2 SYGVKD come from the germline V gene. As DNA, the CDR3 is TGTGCCATCAGTGAGTCGGCCCAGGGGGGCAATCGGCCCCAGCATTTT. Residues: CAISESAQGGNRPQHF.

This clonotype was counted a few times. The genes are TRBV12-3 or TRBV12-4 and TRBJ1-5; D gene ambiguous. This CDR3 is 13 amino acids long. V was shortened by 1 base and J by 7 bases, with 8 bases between the two germline ends. The CDR3 nucleotides read TGTGCCAGCAGTTTAGTGGGCGACCAGCCCCAGCATTTT. It yields the protein CASSLVGDQPQHF.

This clonotype has just a few counts. This chain uses TRBV7-9 with TRBJ2-7; TRBD1 might be the D (6 bases). V was trimmed by 5 bases and J by 10 bases, leaving 15 bases between them. Looked up from germline, CDR1 is SEHNR and CDR2 is FQNEAQ (reference sequence). The CDR3 loop spans 12 amino acids. The CDR3 DNA follows: TGTGCCAGCAGCGTAGGGGGAACGGGACAGTACTTC. It yields the protein CASSVGGTGQYF.

The V gene is TRBV12-3 or TRBV12-4, the J gene TRBJ2-2, with 8 bases identical to TRBD1. The CDR3 length is 15 residues. With V trimmed by 3 bases and J by 8 bases, 8 bases remained unmatched. Here the CDR3 DNA reads TGTGCCAGCAGTTTTGGCGGGACAGGTGATGGGGAGCTGTTTTTT. Amino acid sequence: CASSFGGTGDGELFF.

The chain is built from TRBV10-3 and TRBJ1-5; TRBD1 might be the D (5 bases). CDR3 size: 15 residues. V was cut by 1 base and J by 4 bases, with 11 bases left in between. From germline, CDR1 is ENHRY and CDR2 SYGVKD. CDR3 nucleotides: TGTGCCATCAGTGAGTTAGGTGGGGGGAATCAGCCCCAGCATTTT. As protein: CAISELGGGNQPQHF.

This clonotype was counted many times. The chain has TRBV29-1 and TRBJ2-5, with TRBD1 matching 8 bases. The CDR3 runs to 12 residues. Trimming removed 8 bases from V and 1 base from J; junction bases left unmatched: 3. CDR1 SQVTM and CDR2 ANQGSEA come from the germline V gene. Here the CDR3 reads CSCGTGQETQYF. DNA of the CDR3: TGCAGCTGCGGGACAGGCCAAGAGACCCAGTACTTC.

This clonotype has ten or more counts. The rearrangement joins TRBV29-1 to TRBJ2-5; perhaps TRBD2 as D (5 bases). Germline lookup yields CDR1 SQVTM and CDR2 ANQGSEA. This CDR3 region has 12 residues. With 7 bases removed from V and 1 base from J, the gap between germline ends came to 10 bases. The CDR3 here is CSARAAQETQYF. CDR3 in DNA: TGCAGCGCCCGAGCGGCCCAAGAGACCCAGTACTTC.

This clonotype was seen many times. This chain connects TRBV7-8 to TRBJ1-1; D not certain. The CDR3 covers 14 residues. V lost 5 bases and J 0 bases, leaving 10 bases between the germline ends. Germline CDR1 reads SGHVS; CDR2 reads FQNEAQ. The CDR3: CASSDNTVNTEAFF. The CDR3 DNA sequence: TGTGCCAGCAGCGATAATACCGTGAACACTGAAGCTTTCTTT.

A note on this clonotype: A read error may produce the germline difference seen at one junction end. The chain joins TRBV12-3 or TRBV12-4 to TRBJ2-7; perhaps TRBD1 as D (5 bases). The CDR3 runs 14 residues. The CDR3 spells CVSRLRQGGYEQYF. For the CDR3, the DNA is TGTGTCAGCAGGTTAAGGCAGGGTGGGTACGAGCAGTACTTC.

Comment on this clonotype: A much larger clone is a single base away; this may be a read error. The V gene is TRBV4-1, the J gene TRBJ2-1; 9 bases agree with TRBD2. The CDR3 consists of 17 residues. Germline CDR1 reads MGHRA; CDR2 reads YSYEKL. In DNA, the CDR3 is TGCGCCGGCAGCCTTTTAGCGGGGGAGAGCTCCTACAATGAGCAGTTCTTC. This translates into CAGSLLAGESSYNEQFF.

This clonotype was counted at least ten times. The chain combines TRBV12-3 or TRBV12-4 with TRBJ2-7; 7 bases match TRBD1. The CDR3 loop spans 13 amino acids. J was trimmed by 3 bases and V by 5 bases; bases with no gene match: 4. The CDR3 coding sequence is TGTGCCAGCAGTCGGGACAGTGGCTACGAGCAGTACTTC. Residues: CASSRDSGYEQYF.

The chain recombines TRBV27 with TRBJ1-6, with 8 bases identical to TRBD1. V gave up 5 bases and J gave up 14 bases; unmatched junction bases: 11. Germline CDR1 is MNHEY and CDR2 is SMNVEV (reference sequence). The CDR3 extends over 14 amino acids. In nucleotides, the CDR3 is TGTGCCAGCAGTCCCAGGACAGGGCTCGGGACCCTCCACTTT. This gives the protein CASSPRTGLGTLHF.

CDR3 coding DNA: TGTGCCAGCAGTTTACGCAGGACAGGGACTAATGAAAAACTGTTTTTT. It codes for CASSLRRTGTNEKLFF. The rearrangement links TRBV28 to TRBJ1-4; 8 bases fit TRBD1. This CDR3 is built from 16 residues. J was trimmed by 2 bases and V by 2 bases; bases with no gene match: 4. The germline gives CDR1 MDHEN, CDR2 SYDVKM. Drawing the rest from reference TRBV28 and TRBJ1-4, the complete variable domain is DVKVTQSSRYLVKRTGEKVFLECVQDMDHENMFWYRQDPGLGLRLIYFSYDVKMKEKGDIPEGYSVSREKKERFSLILESASTNQTSMYLCASSLRRTGTNEKLFFGSGTQLSVL.

V gene TRBV27 combines with J gene TRBJ1-2; D not resolved. Germline CDR1 and CDR2: MNHEY and SMNVEV (reference sequence). The CDR3 is made up of 15 amino acids. Trimming shortened V by 0 bases and J by 0 bases, and 8 bases separated the two germline ends. This CDR3 reads CASSLSRRSNYGYTF. CDR3 DNA: TGTGCCAGCAGTTTATCGAGAAGATCTAACTATGGCTACACCTTC.

The chain links TRBV20-1 to TRBJ2-3, with D uncertain. The V end was cut by 3 bases, the J end by 1 base, with 11 bases between. Germline V gives CDR1 DFQATT, CDR2 SNEGSKA (reference sequence). CDR3 length equals 14 residues. The CDR3 reads CSASEPSRTDTQYF. The CDR3 DNA reads as TGCAGTGCTAGTGAGCCGAGCCGCACAGATACGCAGTATTTT.

A few counts support this clonotype. The gene calls are TRBV5-1 and TRBJ2-1; TRBD1 matches at 7 bases. Per the germline V gene, CDR1 is SGHRS and CDR2 is YFSETQ. This CDR3 contains 16 residues. V was pared by 5 bases and J by 2 bases, with 10 bases of the junction left unmatched. Here the CDR3 DNA reads TGCGCCAGCAGAAGTCCGGGACAGCGCGCCTACAATGAGCAGTTCTTC. It translates to CASRSPGQRAYNEQFF.

This clonotype was recorded at least ten times. J is TRBJ1-1 and V is TRBV5-1; possible D gene TRBD1, 5 bases. V shed 4 bases and J shed 4 bases, with 14 bases lying between them. Germline values: CDR1 SGHRS, CDR2 YFSETQ. CDR3 length: 14 amino acids. The DNA for the CDR3 is TGCGCCAGCAGCACGGGGGTAGCGAGCACTGAAGCTTTCTTT. It specifies CASSTGVASTEAFF.

This clonotype was detected a few times. The chain recombines TRBV7-2 with TRBJ2-5; 10 nucleotides match TRBD1. V lost 0 bases and J lost 5; bases outside the gene matches: 3. CDR3 size: 15 residues. Germline assignment: CDR1 SGHTA and CDR2 FQGNSA. CDR3 protein: CASSLAGQGWETQYF. The CDR3 DNA follows: TGTGCCAGCAGCTTAGCGGGACAGGGGTGGGAGACCCAGTACTTC.

The J gene is TRBJ2-5, the V gene TRBV5-1; 8 bases match TRBD1. The V gene end was trimmed by 4 bases and the J gene end by 4 bases; junction bases not matched to a gene: 9. CDR3 length: 15 amino acids. Germline V lookup: CDR1 SGHRS, CDR2 YFSETQ. The chain's CDR3 is CASSLHRTGRETQYF. The CDR3 region has the DNA TGCGCCAGCAGCCTGCATCGGACAGGGCGAGAGACCCAGTACTTC.

This chain connects TRBV21-1 to TRBJ2-3; the table assigns TRBD1, which was not confirmed against the DNA. TRBV21-1 is designated a pseudogene. There are 16 residues in the CDR3. The CDR3 DNA sequence: TGTGCCAGCAGCAAACAAGGGGGGAACTGCACAGATACGCAGTATTTT. It translates to CASSKQGGNCTDTQYF.

The chain links TRBV12-3 or TRBV12-4 to TRBJ2-2, with D maybe TRBD1 (5 bases). V lost 1 base and J 7 bases, leaving 16 bases between the germline ends. The CDR3 sequence is 16 residues long. The CDR3 reads CASSLESPLTGGELFF. Written as DNA, the CDR3 is TGTGCCAGCAGTTTAGAAAGTCCGCTTACAGGCGGGGAGCTGTTTTTT.

On this clonotype itself: Germline is not matched at one junction end, which may reflect a read error. The CDR3: CTSRRGTPVSQYF. The CDR3, as DNA: TGTACCAGCAGGCGGGGGACCCCCGTGTCCCAGTACTTC. The chain combines TRBV6-2 or TRBV6-3 with TRBJ2-5; TRBD2 agrees at 7 bases. The CDR3 is made up of 13 amino acids. CDR1 and CDR2 (germline): MNHEY, SVGEGT.

This clonotype has a handful of counts. This chain uses TRBV11-1 with TRBJ2-3, with D uncertain. With 5 bases removed from V and 8 bases from J, the gap between germline ends came to 14 bases. Germline CDR1 is SGHAT and CDR2 is FQDESV (reference sequence). This CDR3 spans 13 amino acids. DNA of the CDR3: TGTGCCAGCAGCGTAGGCACATTCGGTACGCAGTATTTT. It yields the protein CASSVGTFGTQYF.

This clonotype was detected only a few times. V usage is TRBV18 and J usage is TRBJ2-7; unclear D gene. The germline V and J ends were trimmed by 3 bases and 2 bases, with 11 bases remaining between them. This CDR3 region has 14 residues. Germline CDR1 and CDR2: KGHSH and LQKENI. DNA of the CDR3: TGTGCCAGCTCACCGAATTACGGAGCCTACGAGCAGTACTTC. Its protein product is CASSPNYGAYEQYF.

This chain connects TRBV6-2 or TRBV6-3 to TRBJ2-3; 7 bases are a match to TRBD2. V dropped 6 bases and J dropped 2; count of bases not matched to a gene: 11. The CDR3 extends over 16 amino acids. Germline V gene data show CDR1 as MNHEY and CDR2 as SVGEGT. In nucleotides, the CDR3 is TGTGCCAGCAGACAAAATAACGGGAGGCCCACAGATACGCAGTATTTT. As protein: CASRQNNGRPTDTQYF.

Many counts were recorded for this clonotype. The J gene is TRBJ2-5, the V gene TRBV7-2; tentatively, D is TRBD2 (6 bases). CDR1 and CDR2 from the germline V gene are SGHTA and FQGNSA. V lost 5 bases and J lost 5, with 12 bases in between. This CDR3 region has 13 residues. CDR3 sequence reads: CASSQSSVETQYF. DNA for the CDR3: TGTGCCAGCAGCCAATCTAGCGTCGAGACCCAGTACTTC.

This clonotype was seen only a few times. This chain uses TRBV20-1 with TRBJ2-2, with D possibly being TRBD1 or TRBD2 (6 bases each). The germline V and J ends were trimmed by 1 base and 2 bases, with 11 bases remaining between them. The CDR3 is 15 residues long. Germline V gene sequence: CDR1 DFQATT, CDR2 SNEGSKA (reference sequence). The CDR3 loop reads CSARAGGANTGELFF. CDR3 coding DNA: TGCAGTGCTAGAGCCGGGGGCGCCAACACCGGGGAGCTGTTTTTT.

The chain combines TRBV3-1 with TRBJ1-2; tentative D call: TRBD1 (6 bases). The CDR3 spans 16 residues. Per the germline V gene, CDR1 is LGHDT and CDR2 is YNNKEL (reference sequence). V lost 0 bases, J lost 1 base, and 12 bases lay in between. CDR3 amino acids: CASSQEQGGVNYGYTF. CDR3 sequence (DNA): TGTGCCAGCAGCCAAGAACAGGGAGGAGTTAACTATGGCTACACCTTC.

This clonotype was observed many times. This CDR3 is CASTPERWDNSPLHF. The CDR3 DNA reads TGTGCCAGCACCCCAGAGCGCTGGGATAATTCACCCCTCCACTTT. The chain carries TRBV6-6 and TRBJ1-6; D is unclear. Between the trimmed V and J ends, which lost 7 bases and 5 bases, there was a span of 15 bases. This CDR3 is built from 15 residues. The germline CDR1 and CDR2 sequences are MNHNY and SVGAGI (reference sequence).

This clonotype was seen a handful of times. The chain employs TRBV5-6 and TRBJ1-5, with 9 positions matching TRBD1. CDR3 length equals 16 residues. Germline CDR1 reads SGHDT; CDR2 reads YYEEEE. Trimming took 1 base from V and 3 from J; bases not matched to a gene: 5. The CDR3 DNA is TGTGCCAGCAGCTTGACCGGGACAGGGTCCAATCAGCCCCAGCATTTT. Protein product: CASSLTGTGSNQPQHF.

This clonotype was picked up many times. The V call is TRBV20-1, the J call TRBJ2-7, with 10 nucleotides matching TRBD1. CDR1 and CDR2 from the germline V gene are DFQATT and SNEGSKA (reference sequence). The ends lost 5 bases at V and 5 bases at J; junction bases unmatched: 9. The CDR3 runs to 14 residues. CDR3 loop: CSAERQGASNEQYF. The CDR3 DNA reads as TGCAGTGCTGAAAGACAGGGGGCGAGTAACGAGCAGTACTTC.

This clonotype was detected a few times. The J gene is TRBJ1-1, the V gene TRBV4-1; D may be TRBD1 (5 bases). The CDR3 is made up of 17 amino acids. V lost 1 base, J lost 5 bases, and 20 bases lay in between. Germline CDR1 and CDR2: MGHRA and YSYEKL. CDR3: CASSQGRPPGEFTEAFF. The CDR3, as DNA: TGCGCCAGCAGCCAAGGCAGGCCCCCGGGGGAGTTTACTGAAGCTTTCTTT.